A selection of T cell receptor beta chains follows, all from one sample in a study of T cells in tuberculosis. Generated by immunoSEQ multiplex PCR, the TCRdb table keeps only in-frame clones and is missing some. The table records 20,000 to 25,000 clones, around 87% of them present only once. The specimen was PBMCs. These receptors were collected from a donor between 10 and 29 years old with latent tuberculosis or without tuberculosis infection. Each CDR3 is given with its conserved first and last residue.

v_call	cdr3_aa
TRBV18	CASSPLTGNGGQYF
TRBV4-3	CASSQGGQNNEQFF
TRBV5-8	CASSLLSGAYEQYF
TRBV2	CASNSLRGAYEQYF
TRBV28	CASSPDLLESYEQYF
TRBV5-6	CASSVFTGGSNYGYTF
TRBV9	CASSPTQGYEQYF
TRBV10-3	CAMRAEGTSQETQYF
TRBV7-2	CASSPAGTSGDGSTDTQYF
TRBV5-4	CASSLGGGGREQFF
TRBV5-1	CASSLAPGVSSYEQYF
TRBV7-2	CASSYTGTSRGKNIQYF
TRBV19	CASRGTTGVEAFF
TRBV5-1	CASSFQGTGNEKLFF
TRBV25-1	CASSDTGRVGTEAFF